One and the same sample provided the 13 T cell receptor beta chains below, sequenced in a study of CD8 T cells in ankylosing spondylitis. TCRdb analysed the 5' RACE reads with MiXCR anew, one entry per CDR3 protein. The sample holds 130,000 to 150,000 distinct CDR3 sequences, approximately 8.4% seen once. The sample comprised synovial fluid, either unsorted or a sorted T cell fraction (not recorded which). All receptors come from a male donor with ankylosing spondylitis.

This clonotype was counted ten times or more. The chain joins TRBV28 to TRBJ2-1; tentatively, D is TRBD1 (5 bases). Trimming removed 6 bases from V and 5 bases from J, with 8 bases in between. Germline loops: CDR1 MDHEN, CDR2 SYDVKM. The CDR3 totals 12 residues. The CDR3 coding sequence is TGTGCCAGCAGGCGGACAAACAATGAGCAGTTCTTC. This encodes CASRRTNNEQFF.

This chain uses TRBV7-9 with TRBJ1-1; D is unresolved. The CDR3 length is 11 residues. Germline V gene data show CDR1 as SEHNR and CDR2 as FQNEAQ (reference sequence). The germline V and J ends were trimmed by 3 bases and 11 bases, with 10 bases remaining between them. CDR3 coding DNA: TGTGCCAGCAGCTTGATCGACGAGGCTTTCTTT. It encodes CASSLIDEAFF.

Ten or more counts support this clonotype. The V call is TRBV10-3, the J call TRBJ2-5, with D hard to call. Germline loops: CDR1 ENHRY, CDR2 SYGVKD. The CDR3 consists of 13 residues. Trimming stripped 4 bases from V and 0 bases from J, with 6 bases between. The CDR3 loop is CAISADYQETQYF. The CDR3, as DNA: TGTGCCATCAGTGCCGACTACCAAGAGACCCAGTACTTC.

This sequence joins TRBV28 and TRBJ2-6; 8 bases agree with TRBD2. The ends lost 2 bases at V and 9 bases at J; junction bases unmatched: 12. The CDR3 loop spans 17 amino acids. The germline gives CDR1 MDHEN, CDR2 SYDVKM. CDR3 protein: CASSLRGDTSGFNVLTF. Here the CDR3 DNA reads TGTGCCAGCAGTTTAAGGGGAGATACTAGCGGATTCAACGTCCTGACTTTC.

This clonotype was observed many times. The rearrangement uses TRBV7-6 and TRBJ2-3, with TRBD2 as a possible D gene (5 bases). CDR3 length: 12 residues. Looked up from germline, CDR1 is SGHVS and CDR2 is FNYEAQ. V was clipped by 5 bases and J by 7 bases, with 10 bases between them. Here the CDR3 reads CASSLTRYTQYF. CDR3 nucleotides: TGTGCCAGCAGCCTAACTAGATATACGCAGTATTTT. Combining the CDR3 with reference TRBV7-6 and TRBJ2-3 gives the whole variable domain GAGVSQSPRYKVTKRGQDVALRCDPISGHVSLYWYRQALGQGPEFLTYFNYEAQQDKSGLPNDRFSAERPEGSISTLTIQRTEQRDSAMYRCASSLTRYTQYFGPGTRLTVL.

This clonotype has ten or more counts. The gene calls are TRBV7-2 and TRBJ2-7; unclear D gene. CDR3 length: 11 residues. In germline, CDR1 is SGHTA, CDR2 FQGNSA. Trimming stripped 5 bases from V and 4 bases from J, with 6 bases between. In DNA, the CDR3 is TGTGCCAGCAGCCTTCGGTACGAGCAGTACTTC. It yields the protein CASSLRYEQYF.

In this sample, this clonotype turned up many times. The chain uses TRBV5-1 and TRBJ1-1; TRBD1 aligns across 9 bases. Unmatched junction bases numbered 7, after V lost 0 bases and J lost 7 bases. This CDR3 has 15 amino acids. Germline assignment: CDR1 SGHRS and CDR2 YFSETQ. Here the CDR3 reads CASSLGDRDLFEAFF. The CDR3 region has the DNA TGCGCCAGCAGCTTGGGGGACAGGGACCTCTTTGAAGCTTTCTTT.

There are many counts of this clonotype. The chain has TRBV20-1 and TRBJ2-3, with a weak D call TRBD2 (5 bases). The CDR3 covers 15 residues. V lost 3 bases and J 0 bases, leaving 13 bases between the germline ends. CDR1 and CDR2 from the germline V gene are DFQATT and SNEGSKA (reference sequence). The CDR3 sequence is CSARQRVLSTDTQYF. The CDR3 DNA reads TGCAGTGCTAGGCAGAGGGTCCTGAGCACAGATACGCAGTATTTT.

The chain is built from TRBV9 and TRBJ2-3, with TRBD1 matching 7 bases. Germline V gives CDR1 SGDLS, CDR2 YYNGEE. J gave up 4 bases and V 10 bases, and 12 bases lay outside the gene matches. The CDR3 runs to 14 residues. The CDR3 nucleotides read TGTGCCGGATCGACAGGGACAGTGGCAGATACGCAGTATTTT. Translated, it gives CAGSTGTVADTQYF.

This chain links TRBV4-3 with TRBJ2-3, with D possibly being TRBD2 (6 bases). CDR3 length: 15 residues. Germline CDR1 reads LGHNA; CDR2 reads YSLEER. V gave up 4 bases and J gave up 3 bases, with 14 bases separating them. The CDR3 sequence: CASSRGTYGTDTQYF. The CDR3 DNA is TGCGCCAGCAGCCGCGGGACCTACGGAACAGATACGCAGTATTTT.

This clonotype was recorded a few times. V usage is TRBV13 and J usage is TRBJ2-7; D may be TRBD2 (7 bases). The germline V gene encodes CDR1 PRHDT and CDR2 FYEKMQ (reference sequence). CDR3 length: 14 amino acids. Trimming took 7 bases from V and 2 from J, leaving 15 bases between them. The CDR3 spells CASTRRGPPYEQYF. The CDR3 DNA reads as TGTGCCAGCACCCGGCGGGGGCCTCCCTACGAGCAGTACTTC. Full variable domain (rest looked up from reference TRBV13 and TRBJ2-7): AAGVIQSPRHLIKEKRETATLKCYPIPRHDTVYWYQQGPGQDPQFLISFYEKMQSDKGSIPDRFSAQQFSDYHSELNMSSLELGDSALYFCASTRRGPPYEQYFGPGTRLTVT.

At least ten counts were recorded for this clonotype. The V gene is TRBV18, the J gene TRBJ2-5; TRBD2 is a possible D gene (5 bases). This CDR3 spans 12 amino acids. Trimming cost V 2 bases and J 4 bases, with 5 bases left between them. Germline V gene sequence: CDR1 KGHSH, CDR2 LQKENI. This chain's CDR3 is CASSPEGETQYF. The DNA for the CDR3 is TGTGCCAGCTCACCAGAGGGAGAGACCCAGTACTTC. Full variable domain (missing parts from reference TRBV18 and TRBJ2-5): NAGVMQNPRHLVRRRGQEARLRCSPMKGHSHVYWYRQLPEEGLKFMVYLQKENIIDESGMPKERFSAEFPKEGPSILRIQQVVRGDSAAYFCASSPEGETQYFGPGTRLLVL.

This clonotype was recorded only once. The CDR3: CSAREGTGGRIQYF. CDR3 DNA: TGCAGTGCTAGAGAGGGGACAGGAGGTCGCATTCAGTACTTC. The gene calls are TRBV20-1 and TRBJ2-4; 8 bases align to TRBD1. Germline V gene lookup returns CDR1 DFQATT and CDR2 SNEGSKA (reference sequence). The CDR3 runs to 14 residues. J was trimmed by 9 bases and V by 0 bases; bases with no gene match: 7.